The rows below give T cell receptor beta chains drawn from one sample of a study of blood T cells in healthy people across ages. TCRdb re-called the 5' RACE reads through MiXCR, storing one row per CDR3 protein. The data show about 1 million distinct CDR3 sequences, more than 35% seen once. Sequencing was done on a sample of blood. The receptors originated from a woman aged 55-70 years in good health. CDR3s include the opening cysteine and the closing phenylalanine or tryptophan. Each record gives: CDR3 protein, CDR3 DNA, J gene, V gene, D gene, clone size. A D gene is named only where the DNA matches it firmly. Rows may omit the clone size; those that give it use once, few, many or a size class.

CDR3aa: CASSEWEREQGNEQFF
CDR3nt: TGTGCCAGCAGTGAATGGGAACGGGAGCAGGGAAATGAGCAGTTCTTC
j_gene: TRBJ2-1
v_gene: TRBV2
d_gene: .
abundance: .

CDR3aa: CASSQEGGDDEKLFF
CDR3nt: TGTGCCAGCAGCCAAGAGGGGGGGGACGATGAAAAACTGTTTTTT
j_gene: TRBJ1-4
v_gene: TRBV4-2
d_gene: .
abundance: .

CDR3aa: CSVVVGETQYF
CDR3nt: TGCAGCGTTGTTGTCGGTGAGACCCAGTACTTC
j_gene: TRBJ2-5
v_gene: TRBV29-1
d_gene: .
abundance: many

CDR3aa: CASSPLGEGGKVEQYF
CDR3nt: TGTGCCAGCAGTCCACTCGGGGAGGGGGGTAAGGTCGAGCAGTACTTC
j_gene: TRBJ2-7
v_gene: TRBV27
d_gene: .
abundance: few

CDR3aa: CSAQSPRTDTQYF
CDR3nt: TGCAGTGCCCAGAGTCCCCGCACAGATACGCAGTATTTT
j_gene: TRBJ2-3
v_gene: TRBV20-1
d_gene: .
abundance: few

CDR3aa: CASTRGQGVYEQYF
CDR3nt: TGTGCCAGCACCCGGGGACAGGGGGTTTACGAGCAGTACTTC
j_gene: TRBJ2-7
v_gene: TRBV27
d_gene: TRBD1
abundance: few

CDR3aa: CASSEEGLAGRAYNEQYF
CDR3nt: TGTGCCAGCAGTGAAGAAGGGTTAGCGGGGAGGGCTTACAATGAGCAGTACTTC
j_gene: TRBJ2-7
v_gene: TRBV6-1
d_gene: TRBD2
abundance: .

CDR3aa: CASSPWTSGRAETQYF
CDR3nt: TGTGCCAGCAGCCCTTGGACTAGCGGGAGGGCGGAGACCCAGTACTTC
j_gene: TRBJ2-5
v_gene: TRBV11-2
d_gene: TRBD2
abundance: .

CDR3aa: CASSLGTTTGEQFF
CDR3nt: TGTGCCAGCAGCCTAGGAACTACCACCGGTGAGCAGTTCTTC
j_gene: TRBJ2-1
v_gene: TRBV11-2
d_gene: .
abundance: .

CDR3aa: CASSYTKGSYNEQFF
CDR3nt: TGTGCCAGCAGTTACACTAAGGGATCCTACAATGAGCAGTTCTTC
j_gene: TRBJ2-1
v_gene: TRBV6-5
d_gene: .
abundance: .

CDR3aa: CASKGEGETQYF
CDR3nt: TGTGCCAGCAAAGGGGAAGGGGAGACCCAGTACTTC
j_gene: TRBJ2-5
v_gene: TRBV2
d_gene: .
abundance: few

CDR3aa: CASSHPGGDTQYF
CDR3nt: TGCGCCAGCAGCCACCCCGGGGGTGATACGCAGTATTTT
j_gene: TRBJ2-3
v_gene: TRBV5-1
d_gene: .
abundance: .

CDR3aa: CASSGIAGKDEQYF
CDR3nt: TGCGCCAGCAGCGGAATAGCGGGCAAGGATGAGCAGTACTTC
j_gene: TRBJ2-5
v_gene: TRBV5-1
d_gene: TRBD2
abundance: .

CDR3aa: CASSLVGTGVGDEQYF
CDR3nt: TGCGCCAGCAGCTTGGTGGGGACGGGAGTGGGAGATGAGCAGTACTTC
j_gene: TRBJ2-4
v_gene: TRBV5-1
d_gene: .
abundance: few

CDR3aa: CSARARDRGRREQYF
CDR3nt: TGCAGTGCTAGAGCTAGGGACAGGGGGCGCCGAGAGCAGTACTTC
j_gene: TRBJ2-5
v_gene: TRBV20-1
d_gene: TRBD1
abundance: .

CDR3aa: CASSVRPGSTDTQYF
CDR3nt: TGTGCCAGCAGTGTACGCCCGGGGAGCACAGATACGCAGTATTTT
j_gene: TRBJ2-3
v_gene: TRBV2
d_gene: .
abundance: .